This T cell receptor beta chain stems from a study of control samples from healthy donors and cancer patients (dated by TCRdb to the early 2020s). Receptors were amplified or captured by the immunoSEQ multiplex PCR assay. Entries here come from immuneACCESS through TCRdb and include only in-frame sequences with V and J called. Some clones fail to appear in such tables; in the studies checked, an unresolved V gene covers under half of the shortfall, and the cause of the remainder is unknown. For this sample the table gives about 96,000 clones, of which 80% to 95% were detected only once. The ten largest clonotypes hold approximately 7.6% of the sample. Deletion took 0 bases off V and 4 bases off J, with a span of 10 bases between the germline ends. From its cysteine to its phenylalanine, the CDR3 spans 15 amino acids. The entry retains the CDR3 DNA only, 45 bases that are in frame from base 1. The germline V gene (reference sequence) gives CDR1 as LNHNV and CDR2 as YYDKDF.

On this clone itself: The antigen it binds to is not known. No much larger clone is present one base from it, and per-base qualities are unavailable.

In this chain, TRBV15 is recombined with TRBJ1-3; the D gene is perhaps TRBD1, from 5 matching bases. This clonotype originated in a man aged 18 to 30 in good health. Material for sequencing was blood. The DNA sequence is as follows: TGTGCCACCAGCAGAGACCAGGGCTCGGGAAACACCATATATTTT. Translated, this is CATSRDQGSGNTIYF. Here the CDR3 is joined to the reference TRBV15 and TRBJ1-3 genes, and the full variable domain is: DAMVIQNPRYQVTQFGKPVTLSCSQTLNHNVMYWYQQKSSQAPKLLFHYYDKDFNNEADTPDNFQSRRPNTSFCFLDIRSPGLGDTAMYLCATSRDQGSGNTIYFGEGSWLTVV.